The clone carrying this TCR beta chain was detected only once. Germline V lookup: CDR1 SGHVS, CDR2 FNYEAQ. This CDR3 is built from 12 residues. The V end lost 5 bases, the J end lost 3 bases, and 7 bases lay between the germline ends. Some clones are missing from TCRdb's copy, which holds only in-frame ones; the method was immunoSEQ multiplex PCR. The sample carries some 130,000 clones, over 75% recorded once. The sample originates from a study of control samples from healthy donors and cancer patients. V and J are TRBV7-6 and TRBJ1-1; D is ambiguous. The sample was blood. The TCR sequence derives from a man aged 18 to 30 in good health. The CDR3 loop is CASSRLDTEAFF. In nucleotides, the CDR3 is TGTGCCAGCAGCCGACTTGACACTGAAGCTTTCTTT.